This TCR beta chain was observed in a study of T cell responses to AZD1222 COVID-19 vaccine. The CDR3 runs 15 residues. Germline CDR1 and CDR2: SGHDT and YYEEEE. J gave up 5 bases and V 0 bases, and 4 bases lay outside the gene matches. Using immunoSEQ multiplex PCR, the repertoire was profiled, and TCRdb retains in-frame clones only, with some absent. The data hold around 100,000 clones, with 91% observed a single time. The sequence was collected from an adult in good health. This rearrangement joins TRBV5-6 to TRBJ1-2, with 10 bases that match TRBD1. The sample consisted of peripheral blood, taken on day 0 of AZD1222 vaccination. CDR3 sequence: CASSLGQGARYGYTF. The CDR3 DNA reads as TGTGCCAGCAGCTTGGGACAGGGGGCTAGGTATGGCTACACCTTC.